The clone carrying this TCR beta chain was seen a few times. No antigen is known for it. The data were obtained in a study of T-cell memory formation after mild COVID-19. Background on the study: TCR clusters showed largely donor specificity. Study-level findings and limits: CD4+ bias marked clones expanding day 15 to 37, unlike balanced contracting clones.

Germline CDR1 SGHVS, CDR2 FQNEAQ. The CDR3 contains 18 residues. Unmatched junction bases numbered 12, after V lost 0 bases and J lost 4 bases. Using its own MiXCR run on the 5' RACE reads, TCRdb lists one record per CDR3 protein. The sample has under 600,000 distinct CDR3 sequences, approximately 21% seen once. The sequenced sample was PBMCs or a T cell subset sorted from them (not recorded which). The chain has TRBV7-8 and TRBJ1-5; 7 bases map to TRBD1. The TCR comes from an adult woman who had mild COVID-19 (a few samples of this study predate the infection). Cell type and time point are not known. The CDR3 here is CASSLASMTGYGNQPQHF. The CDR3 bases are TGTGCCAGCAGCTTAGCCTCCATGACAGGGTACGGGAATCAGCCCCAGCATTTT.